One and the same sample provided the 10 T cell receptor beta chains below, sequenced in a study of PD-1 blockade in classical Hodgkin lymphoma. Sequenced by immunoSEQ multiplex PCR; TCRdb stores in-frame clones only, minus some. The sample records tens of thousands of clones, about 91% being singletons. Exposure to brentuximab vedotin varied, and each patient had relapsed following autologous stem cell transplantation. The sample here was peripheral blood mononuclear cells (PBMCs), taken at baseline. The receptors were sampled from a human donor with classical Hodgkin lymphoma.

This clone rates as medium-sized. The V and J genes are TRBV14 and TRBJ1-2, with D possibly TRBD1 on 5 matching bases. CDR1 is SGHDN and CDR2 is FVKESK in the germline V gene. This CDR3 region has 15 residues. Trimming cost V 3 bases and J 8 bases, with 19 bases left between them. CDR3 DNA: TGTGCCAGCAGCCACATTGCGCAGGGCGTTGACGGCTACACCTTC. This gives the protein CASSHIAQGVDGYTF.

V gene TRBV28 combines with J gene TRBJ1-1; D uncertain. This CDR3 contains 12 residues. Trimming pared 3 bases from V and 11 bases from J, leaving 13 bases between. Germline CDR1 MDHEN, CDR2 SYDVKM. CDR3 loop: CASSLRGLWAFF. In nucleotides, the CDR3 is TGTGCCAGCAGTTTGCGAGGGCTGTGGGCTTTCTTT.

The V call is TRBV4-3, the J call TRBJ1-1; TRBD1 might be the D (5 bases). Trimming pared 0 bases from V and 3 bases from J, leaving 14 bases between. Germline V gives CDR1 LGHNA, CDR2 YSLEER. This CDR3 is built from 16 residues. The CDR3 bases are TGCGCCAGCAGCCAAGACGGGGCGGGTGAACACACTGAAGCTTTCTTT. This translates into CASSQDGAGEHTEAFF.

This chain uses TRBV4-3 with TRBJ2-3, with a weak D call TRBD2 (6 bases). The ends were cut back, 0 bases at V and 3 bases at J, with 13 bases in the middle. Germline CDR1 LGHNA, CDR2 YSLEER. This CDR3 is built from 16 residues. The CDR3 region has the DNA TGCGCCAGCAGCCAAGAGGCTAGCGTTGTAACAGATACGCAGTATTTT. Translated: CASSQEASVVTDTQYF.

The rearrangement links TRBV5-1 to TRBJ1-2; 9 bases line up with TRBD1. Germline V gene lookup returns CDR1 SGHRS and CDR2 YFSETQ. This CDR3 region has 15 residues. V shed 4 bases and J 9 bases; nucleotides not matched to a gene: 13. This CDR3 reads CASSIAPGQGRSYTF. In DNA form, the CDR3 reads TGCGCCAGCAGCATAGCCCCGGGACAGGGCCGTAGCTACACCTTC.

The gene calls are TRBV7-9 and TRBJ2-4; no clear D gene. The CDR3 extends over 13 amino acids. V was pared by 2 bases and J by 6 bases, with 8 bases between. Germline V gene sequence: CDR1 SEHNR, CDR2 FQNEAQ (reference sequence). The CDR3 loop is CASSLFKGNIQYF. CDR3 sequence (DNA): TGTGCCAGCAGCTTATTTAAGGGAAACATTCAGTACTTC.

The chain is built from TRBV11-2 and TRBJ1-1, with a tentative D call TRBD1 (5 bases). CDR3 length: 13 amino acids. Germline V gene sequence: CDR1 SGHAT, CDR2 FQNNGV. V shed 5 bases and J shed 11 bases, with 18 bases lying between them. CDR3 DNA sequence: TGTGCCAGCAGCATATTTGCACAAGAGGGGGCTTTCTTT. It codes for CASSIFAQEGAFF. Looking up the rest from reference TRBV11-2 and TRBJ1-1 gives the full variable domain: EAGVAQSPRYKIIEKRQSVAFWCNPISGHATLYWYQQILGQGPKLLIQFQNNGVVDDSQLPKDRFSAERLKGVDSTLKIQPAKLEDSAVYLCASSIFAQEGAFFGQGTRLTVV.

The chain is built from TRBV28 and TRBJ2-1; the D gene could be TRBD1 or TRBD2 (6 bases each). Looked up from germline, CDR1 is MDHEN and CDR2 is SYDVKM. V lost 6 bases to trimming and J lost 8 bases, with 17 bases between them. The CDR3 runs to 14 residues. The DNA for the CDR3 is TGTGCCAGCAGGACGACTAGAGGGGGAGATGAGCAGTTCTTC. Residues: CASRTTRGGDEQFF.

The gene calls are TRBV5-6 and TRBJ1-1; D possibly corresponds to TRBD1 (5 bases). Germline V lookup: CDR1 SGHDT, CDR2 YYEEEE. The CDR3 loop spans 14 amino acids. V was shortened by 7 bases and J by 1 base, with 14 bases between the two germline ends. CDR3 region: CASLGELENTEAFF. In nucleotides, the CDR3 is TGTGCCAGCCTAGGGGAGCTAGAGAACACTGAAGCTTTCTTT.

DNA for the CDR3: TGTGCCATCAGTGACCCCACTAGTCGGGAGACCCAGTACTTC. It specifies CAISDPTSRETQYF. The chain recombines TRBV10-3 with TRBJ2-5; TRBD2 is a possible D gene (5 bases). The V end was cut by 3 bases, the J end by 5 bases, with 13 bases between. Germline values: CDR1 ENHRY, CDR2 SYGVKD. The CDR3 is made up of 14 amino acids.